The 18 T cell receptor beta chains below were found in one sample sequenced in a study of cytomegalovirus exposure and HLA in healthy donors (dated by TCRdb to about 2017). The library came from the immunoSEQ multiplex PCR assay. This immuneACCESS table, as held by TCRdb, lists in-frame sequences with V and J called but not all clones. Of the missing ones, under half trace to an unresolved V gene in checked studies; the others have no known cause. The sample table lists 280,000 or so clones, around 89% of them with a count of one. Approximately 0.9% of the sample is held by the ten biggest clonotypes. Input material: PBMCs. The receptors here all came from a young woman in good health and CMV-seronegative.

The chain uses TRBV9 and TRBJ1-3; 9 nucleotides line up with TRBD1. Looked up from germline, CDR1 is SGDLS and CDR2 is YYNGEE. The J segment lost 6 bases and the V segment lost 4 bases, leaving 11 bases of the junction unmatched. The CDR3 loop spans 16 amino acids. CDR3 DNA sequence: TGTGCCAGCAGCTCCGGGACAGGGATGGCCTTAAACACCATATATTTT. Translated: CASSSGTGMALNTIYF.

The CDR3 DNA reads TGTGCCTGGAGTCTGGTAGGGGCCACCCCTCATCAGCCCCAGCATTTT. Amino acid sequence: CAWSLVGATPHQPQHF. The rearrangement joins TRBV30 to TRBJ1-5, with D possibly TRBD1 on 5 matching bases. V dropped 2 bases and J dropped 5 bases, with 19 bases sitting between them. This CDR3 has 16 residues. Germline CDR1 GTSNPN, CDR2 SVGIG (reference sequence). Combining the CDR3 with reference TRBV30 and TRBJ1-5 gives the whole variable domain SQTIHQWPATLVQPVGSPLSLECTVEGTSNPNLYWYRQAAGRGLQLLFYSVGIGQISSEVPQNLSASRPQDRQFILSSKKLLLSDSGFYLCAWSLVGATPHQPQHFGDGTRLSIL.

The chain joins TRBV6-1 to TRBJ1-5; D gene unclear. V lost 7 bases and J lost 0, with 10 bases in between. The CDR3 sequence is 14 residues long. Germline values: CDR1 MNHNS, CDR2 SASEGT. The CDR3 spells CASKTDLSNQPQHF. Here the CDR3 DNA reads TGTGCCAGCAAAACAGACCTTAGCAATCAGCCCCAGCATTTT.

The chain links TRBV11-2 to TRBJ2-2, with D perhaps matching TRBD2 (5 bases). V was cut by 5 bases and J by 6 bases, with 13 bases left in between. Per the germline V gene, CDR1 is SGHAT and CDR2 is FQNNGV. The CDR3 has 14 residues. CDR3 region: CASSRTSFAGELFF. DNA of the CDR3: TGTGCCAGCAGCCGAACTAGTTTCGCCGGGGAGCTGTTTTTT.

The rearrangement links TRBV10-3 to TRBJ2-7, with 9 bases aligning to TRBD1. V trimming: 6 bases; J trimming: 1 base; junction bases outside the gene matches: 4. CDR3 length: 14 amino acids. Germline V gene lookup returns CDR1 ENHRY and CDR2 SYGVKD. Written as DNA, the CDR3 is TGTGCCATCAGCGGACAGGGGAATTCCTACGAGCAGTACTTC. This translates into CAISGQGNSYEQYF.

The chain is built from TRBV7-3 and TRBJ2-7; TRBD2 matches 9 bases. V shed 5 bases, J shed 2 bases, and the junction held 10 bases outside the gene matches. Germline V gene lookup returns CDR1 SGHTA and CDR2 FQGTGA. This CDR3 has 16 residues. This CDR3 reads CASSVHGAGGPYEQYF. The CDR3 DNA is TGTGCCAGCAGCGTACATGGAGCGGGAGGTCCCTACGAGCAGTACTTC.

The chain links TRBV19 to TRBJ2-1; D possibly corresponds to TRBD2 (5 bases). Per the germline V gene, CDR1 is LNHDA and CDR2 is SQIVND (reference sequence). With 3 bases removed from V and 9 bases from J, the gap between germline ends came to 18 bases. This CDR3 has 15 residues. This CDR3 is CASSMIPAAIGEQFF. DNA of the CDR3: TGTGCCAGTAGTATGATCCCAGCGGCCATCGGTGAGCAGTTCTTC.

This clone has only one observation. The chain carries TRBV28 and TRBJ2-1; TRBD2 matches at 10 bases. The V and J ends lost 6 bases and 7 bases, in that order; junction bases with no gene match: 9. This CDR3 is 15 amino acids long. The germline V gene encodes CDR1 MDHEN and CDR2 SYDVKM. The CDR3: CASSSPSGSLNEQFF. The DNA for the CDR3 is TGTGCCAGCAGCTCCCCTAGCGGGAGTTTGAATGAGCAGTTCTTC.

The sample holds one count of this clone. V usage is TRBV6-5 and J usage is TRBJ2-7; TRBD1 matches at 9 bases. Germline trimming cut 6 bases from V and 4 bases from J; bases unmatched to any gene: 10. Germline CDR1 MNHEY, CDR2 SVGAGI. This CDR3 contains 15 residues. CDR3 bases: TGTGCCAGCAGCCCCGGACAGGGGACGAATTACGAGCAGTACTTC. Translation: CASSPGQGTNYEQYF.

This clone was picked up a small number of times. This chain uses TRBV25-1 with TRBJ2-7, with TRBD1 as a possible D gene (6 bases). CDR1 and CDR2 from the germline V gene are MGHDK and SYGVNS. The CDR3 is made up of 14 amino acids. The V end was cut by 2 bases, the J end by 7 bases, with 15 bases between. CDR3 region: CASSEGDTLGEQYF. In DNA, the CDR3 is TGTGCCAGCAGTGAAGGGGACACCCTGGGGGAGCAGTACTTC.

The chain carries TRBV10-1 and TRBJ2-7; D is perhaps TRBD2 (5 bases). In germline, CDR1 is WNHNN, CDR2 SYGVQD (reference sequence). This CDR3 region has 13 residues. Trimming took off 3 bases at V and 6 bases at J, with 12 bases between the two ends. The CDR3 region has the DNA TGCGCCAGCAGTGACCCGGGGTCCCCCGAGCAGTACTTC. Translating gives CASSDPGSPEQYF.

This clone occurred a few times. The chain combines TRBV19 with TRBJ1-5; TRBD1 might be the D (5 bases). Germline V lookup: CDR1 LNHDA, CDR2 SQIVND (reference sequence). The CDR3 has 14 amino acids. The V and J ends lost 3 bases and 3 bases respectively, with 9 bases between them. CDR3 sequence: CASSIGADNQPQHF. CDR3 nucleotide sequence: TGTGCCAGTAGTATTGGGGCCGACAATCAGCCCCAGCATTTT.

The CDR3 coding sequence is TGTGCTAGTGGTTTGGGGCCTAGGACTAACTATGGCTACACCTTC. Protein sequence: CASGLGPRTNYGYTF. This rearrangement joins TRBV12-5 to TRBJ1-2; no definite D call. Between the trimmed V and J ends, which lost 1 base and 0 bases, there was a span of 9 bases. The CDR3 length is 15 residues. The germline gives CDR1 LGHNT, CDR2 FRNRAP.

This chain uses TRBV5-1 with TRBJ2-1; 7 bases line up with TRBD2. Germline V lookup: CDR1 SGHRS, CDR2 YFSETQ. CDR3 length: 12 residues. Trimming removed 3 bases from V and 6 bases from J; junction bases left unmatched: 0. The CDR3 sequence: CASSSSGNEQFF. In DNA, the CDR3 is TGCGCCAGCAGCTCTAGCGGCAATGAGCAGTTCTTC.

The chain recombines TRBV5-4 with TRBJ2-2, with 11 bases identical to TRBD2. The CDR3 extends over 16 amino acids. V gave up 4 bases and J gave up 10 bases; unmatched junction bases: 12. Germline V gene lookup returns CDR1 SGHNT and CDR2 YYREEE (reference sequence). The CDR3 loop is CASSTGLAAPGQELFF. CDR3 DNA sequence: TGTGCCAGCAGCACGGGACTAGCGGCCCCGGGGCAGGAGCTGTTTTTT.

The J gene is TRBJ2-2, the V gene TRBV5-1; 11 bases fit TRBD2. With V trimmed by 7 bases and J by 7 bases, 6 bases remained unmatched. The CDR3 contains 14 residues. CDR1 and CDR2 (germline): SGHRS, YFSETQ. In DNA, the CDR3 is TGCGCCAGCTTAGCGGGAGGGCAGGGCGGGGAGCTGTTTTTT. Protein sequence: CASLAGGQGGELFF.

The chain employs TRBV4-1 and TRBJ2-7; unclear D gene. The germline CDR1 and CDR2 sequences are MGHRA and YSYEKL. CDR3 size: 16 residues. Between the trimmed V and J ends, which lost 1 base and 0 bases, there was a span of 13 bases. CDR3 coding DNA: TGCGCCAGCAGCCAAGGGGCCGGTCTGCCCTCCTACGAGCAGTACTTC. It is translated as CASSQGAGLPSYEQYF.

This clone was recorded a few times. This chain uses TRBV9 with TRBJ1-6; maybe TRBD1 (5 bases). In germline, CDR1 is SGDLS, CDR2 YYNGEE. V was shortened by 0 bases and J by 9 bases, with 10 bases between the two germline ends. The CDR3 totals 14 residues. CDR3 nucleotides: TGTGCCAGCAGCGTAGAGGGGCGGTCTTCACCCCTCCACTTT. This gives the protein CASSVEGRSSPLHF.